This TCR beta chain came from a study of cytomegalovirus exposure and HLA in healthy donors. Study at large: It was reported in a later analysis that the 120 validation repertoires used the same platform as the 666 first-cohort repertoires.

Using immunoSEQ multiplex PCR, the repertoire was profiled, and TCRdb retains in-frame clones only, with some absent. The data show about 240,000 clones, around 87% seen once. Trimming left V 4 bases short and J 1 base short, with 6 bases between. CDR3 length equals 13 residues. Germline V gene lookup returns CDR1 MNHEY and CDR2 SVGAGI. The rearrangement joins TRBV6-5 to TRBJ2-3; no definite D call. The sample was PBMCs. This sequence originates from a woman in her 30s in good health and CMV-seropositive. CDR3 in DNA: TGTGCCAGCAGTTTATCCCGCACAGATACGCAGTATTTT. It codes for CASSLSRTDTQYF.